These T cell receptor beta chains were read from a single sample in a study of blood T cell repertoires in COVID-19. This table comes from immunoSEQ multiplex PCR, and its TCRdb copy is limited to in-frame clones, with some not included. There are more than 400,000 clones in the sample; roughly 88% occur only once, and under 4% lies in the top ten. Sequencing was performed on peripheral blood. These receptor sequences come from a human donor in a cohort sampled during active COVID-19. Both conserved end residues are part of each CDR3. The order of the fields is CDR3 protein, CDR3 DNA, J gene, D gene, clone size, V gene. D genes are given only for firm matches. Clone size is shown for a subset of rows, as once, few, many or a class of expanded clone.

CASRKSGQETQYF	TGTGCCAGCAGGAAGTCGGGTCAAGAGACCCAGTACTTC	TRBJ2-5	-	-	TRBV6-5
CASSNPGGEAFF	TGTGCCAGCTCAAACCCGGGGGGTGAAGCTTTCTTT	TRBJ1-1	-	-	TRBV18
CASSLGPQRSEQFF	TGTGCCAGCAGCTTAGGGCCGCAGCGGAGTGAGCAGTTCTTC	TRBJ2-1	-	-	TRBV11-3
CASSQGLVTDTQYF	TGTGCCAGCAGCCAAGGACTAGTCACAGATACGCAGTATTTT	TRBJ2-3	-	few	TRBV3-1/TRBV3-2
CASSISGGNTEAFF	TGCGCCAGCAGCATATCAGGGGGGAACACTGAAGCTTTCTTT	TRBJ1-1	TRBD1	-	TRBV5-1
CASSVDRGGNTIYF	TGTGCCAGCAGCGTAGACAGGGGAGGAAACACCATATATTTT	TRBJ1-3	TRBD1	-	TRBV6-5
CASSPDGSGVLGAFF	TGTGCCAGCAGTCCAGACGGATCGGGGGTACTGGGAGCTTTCTTT	TRBJ1-1	-	-	TRBV6-6
CASSDARGGNTEAFF	TGTGCCAGCAGCGATGCTCGGGGGGGGAACACTGAAGCTTTCTTT	TRBJ1-1	-	-	TRBV4-2
CAISEFQGGPYEQYF	TGTGCCATCAGTGAGTTTCAGGGAGGTCCCTACGAGCAGTACTTC	TRBJ2-7	-	-	TRBV10-3
CATQGQGIFNEQFF	TGCGCCACCCAAGGACAGGGGATTTTCAATGAGCAGTTCTTC	TRBJ2-1	TRBD1	many	TRBV23-1
CASSLARSILGSPLHF	TGTGCCAGCAGCTTAGCGCGGTCTATTTTGGGTTCACCCCTCCACTTT	TRBJ1-6	-	-	TRBV7-2
CASSFFLAGGSTDTQYF	TGTGCCAGCAGCTTTTTCCTAGCGGGAGGCAGCACAGATACGCAGTATTTT	TRBJ2-3	TRBD2	-	TRBV5-4
CASSLNFAGELFF	TGTGCCAGCAGCTTAAATTTCGCCGGGGAGCTGTTTTTT	TRBJ2-2	-	-	TRBV7-3
CASSTHRGRVYNEQFF	TGTGCCAGCAGCACCCACAGGGGGCGCGTCTACAATGAGCAGTTCTTC	TRBJ2-1	-	-	TRBV21-1
CASSRDIFYGYTF	TGTGCCAGCAGCCGTGACATATTCTATGGCTACACCTTC	TRBJ1-2	-	-	TRBV28
CASSRLAGVDTGELFF	TGTGCCAGCAGCCGACTAGCGGGAGTAGACACCGGGGAGCTGTTTTTT	TRBJ2-2	TRBD2	-	TRBV6-2/TRBV6-3
CASSSGTSGTGELFF	TGCGCCAGCAGTTCCGGGACTAGCGGTACCGGGGAGCTGTTTTTT	TRBJ2-2	TRBD2	-	TRBV5-1
CASERDTVATNEKLFF	TGTGCCAGCGAAAGGGACACCGTTGCAACTAATGAAAAACTGTTTTTT	TRBJ1-4	-	-	TRBV9
CASSPDRNLPTF	TGCGCCAGCAGCCCGGACAGGAACCTACCTACCTTC	TRBJ1-2	TRBD1	-	TRBV5-1
CSVQLGLASYEQYF	TGCAGCGTTCAGTTAGGACTGGCTTCCTACGAGCAGTACTTC	TRBJ2-7	-	-	TRBV29-1
CASRPPRVRNTIYF	TGTGCCAGCAGACCCCCCAGGGTGAGAAACACCATATATTTT	TRBJ1-3	-	-	TRBV5-8
CASSWARGQETQYF	TGCGCCAGCAGCTGGGCCAGGGGCCAAGAGACCCAGTACTTC	TRBJ2-5	-	once	TRBV5-1
CASSLSGTSGTTDTQYF	TGTGCCAGCAGCTTGTCCGGGACTAGCGGGACGACAGATACGCAGTATTTT	TRBJ2-3	TRBD2	-	TRBV7-2
CASSRTIKQGVTLHNPYEQYF	TGTGCCAGCAGTAGAACCATCAAACAGGGGGTCACCCTTCATAATCCCTACGAGCAGTACTTC	TRBJ2-7	TRBD1	-	TRBV28
CSVEKTTDTQYF	TGCAGCGTTGAAAAAACAACAGATACGCAGTATTTT	TRBJ2-3	-	-	TRBV29-1
CATSRDGAGADTQYF	TGTGCCACCAGCAGAGATGGGGCGGGAGCAGATACGCAGTATTTT	TRBJ2-3	TRBD2	-	TRBV15
CASSLGRGIDSRRRGYTF	TGTGCCAGCAGCTTAGGACGAGGTATTGACAGTCGAAGACGGGGCTACACCTTC	TRBJ1-2	-	-	TRBV11-2
CASSLASSRVGNQPQHF	TGTGCCAGCAGCTTAGCGAGTAGCAGGGTGGGCAATCAGCCCCAGCATTTT	TRBJ1-5	-	few	TRBV7-9
CASSQGTSGRWHEQYF	TGTGCCAGCAGCCAAGGGACTAGCGGGAGGTGGCACGAGCAGTACTTC	TRBJ2-7	TRBD2	-	TRBV3-1/TRBV3-2
CASSVDPGNQPQHF	TGTGCCAGCAGCGTAGATCCCGGGAATCAGCCCCAGCATTTT	TRBJ1-5	-	once	TRBV9
CASSWSGETQYF	TGTGCCAGTAGCTGGTCGGGAGAGACCCAGTACTTC	TRBJ2-5	-	-	TRBV19
CASSHQTGNTEAFF	TGCGCCAGCAGCCACCAGACAGGGAACACTGAAGCTTTCTTT	TRBJ1-1	-	many	TRBV5-1
CASSAGTSGSAYEQYF	TGTGCCAGCTCGGCCGGGACTAGCGGGAGTGCCTACGAGCAGTACTTC	TRBJ2-7	TRBD2	-	TRBV18
CSASSGTEAFF	TGCAGTGCTAGTAGCGGCACTGAAGCTTTCTTT	TRBJ1-1	-	-	TRBV20-1
CASNYAGGRETQYF	TGTGCCAGCAATTATGCAGGGGGCCGGGAGACCCAGTACTTC	TRBJ2-5	TRBD1	-	TRBV2